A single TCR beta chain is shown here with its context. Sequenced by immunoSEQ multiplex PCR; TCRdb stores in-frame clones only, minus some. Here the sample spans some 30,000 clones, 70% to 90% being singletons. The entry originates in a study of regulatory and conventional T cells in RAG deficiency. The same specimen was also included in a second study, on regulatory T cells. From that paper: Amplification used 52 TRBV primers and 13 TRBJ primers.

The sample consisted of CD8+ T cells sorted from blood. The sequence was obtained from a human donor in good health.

The CDR3 DNA is TGTGCCAGCAGCGTTGGACGGGTACCGAACACTGAAGCTTTCTTT. This encodes CASSVGRVPNTEAFF. The chain is built from TRBV9 and TRBJ1-1; no firm D call. Trimming removed 2 bases from V and 1 base from J, with 12 bases in between. This CDR3 has 15 amino acids. Germline lookup yields CDR1 SGDLS and CDR2 YYNGEE.